The TCR beta chain under discussion was sequenced for a study of control samples from healthy donors and cancer patients. With 3 bases clipped from V and 0 bases from J, the junction kept 7 bases outside the gene matches. CDR3 length: 16 amino acids. Germline CDR1 and CDR2: GTSNPN and SVGIG (reference sequence). Produced via immunoSEQ multiplex PCR; TCRdb's table is partial and in-frame only. Of roughly 450,000 clones in the sample, 80% to 95% were seen once. Sequenced: PBMCs. This TCR was recovered from a man aged 35 to 55 with head and neck cancer. V usage is TRBV30 and J usage is TRBJ2-2; 7 nucleotides align to TRBD2. The CDR3 is CAWRRDGLANTGELFF. The DNA of the CDR3 is TGTGCCTGGAGGAGGGACGGACTAGCGAACACCGGGGAGCTGTTTTTT.